Sequencing of this T cell receptor beta chain was carried out in a study of blood T cell repertoires in COVID-19. Study summary: The samples span acute and convalescent COVID-19 from the United States, Italy and Spain.

TCRdb keeps only in-frame clones here, not all; method: immunoSEQ multiplex PCR. This table has roughly 66,000 clones, approximately 90% appearing once. The sequenced sample was peripheral blood. This sequence originates from a human donor in a cohort sampled during active COVID-19.

The chain's CDR3 is CASSQKIRGTGELFF. The CDR3 region has the DNA TGTGCCAGCAGCCAAAAGATTCGGGGGACCGGGGAGCTGTTTTTT. V gene TRBV4-2 combines with J gene TRBJ2-2, with D perhaps matching TRBD2 (6 bases). From germline, CDR1 is LGHNA and CDR2 YNFKEQ. The CDR3 runs 15 residues. V lost 2 bases and J lost 5, with 12 bases in between.